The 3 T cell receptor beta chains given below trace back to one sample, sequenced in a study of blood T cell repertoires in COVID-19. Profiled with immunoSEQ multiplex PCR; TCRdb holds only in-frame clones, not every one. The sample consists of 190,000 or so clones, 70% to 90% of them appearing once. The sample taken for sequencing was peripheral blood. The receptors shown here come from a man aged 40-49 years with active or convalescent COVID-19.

The chain's CDR3 is CASRPQGGTEAFF. The DNA for the CDR3 is TGTGCCAGCAGGCCCCAGGGAGGGACTGAAGCTTTCTTT. This chain links TRBV27 with TRBJ1-1; possibly TRBD1 for D (5 bases). Germline V gene sequence: CDR1 MNHEY, CDR2 SMNVEV (reference sequence). The length of the CDR3 is 13 residues. Trimming cost V 6 bases and J 5 bases, with 13 bases left between them.

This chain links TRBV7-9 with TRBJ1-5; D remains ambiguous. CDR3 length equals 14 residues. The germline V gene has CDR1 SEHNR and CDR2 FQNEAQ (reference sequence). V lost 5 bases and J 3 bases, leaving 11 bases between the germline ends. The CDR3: CASSRLGDNQPQHF. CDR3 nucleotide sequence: TGTGCCAGCAGCCGACTCGGGGACAATCAGCCCCAGCATTTT. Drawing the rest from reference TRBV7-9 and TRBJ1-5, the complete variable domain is DTGVSQNPRHKITKRGQNVTFRCDPISEHNRLYWYRQTLGQGPEFLTYFQNEAQLEKSRLLSDRFSAERPKGSFSTLEIQRTEQGDSAMYLCASSRLGDNQPQHFGDGTRLSIL.

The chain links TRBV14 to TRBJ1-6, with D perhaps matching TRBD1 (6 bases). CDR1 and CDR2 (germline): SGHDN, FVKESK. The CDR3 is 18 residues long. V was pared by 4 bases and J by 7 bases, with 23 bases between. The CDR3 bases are TGTGCCAGCAGCCGCCTTACGGGGGGCGGGACAAGAAATTCACCCCTCCACTTT. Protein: CASSRLTGGGTRNSPLHF.